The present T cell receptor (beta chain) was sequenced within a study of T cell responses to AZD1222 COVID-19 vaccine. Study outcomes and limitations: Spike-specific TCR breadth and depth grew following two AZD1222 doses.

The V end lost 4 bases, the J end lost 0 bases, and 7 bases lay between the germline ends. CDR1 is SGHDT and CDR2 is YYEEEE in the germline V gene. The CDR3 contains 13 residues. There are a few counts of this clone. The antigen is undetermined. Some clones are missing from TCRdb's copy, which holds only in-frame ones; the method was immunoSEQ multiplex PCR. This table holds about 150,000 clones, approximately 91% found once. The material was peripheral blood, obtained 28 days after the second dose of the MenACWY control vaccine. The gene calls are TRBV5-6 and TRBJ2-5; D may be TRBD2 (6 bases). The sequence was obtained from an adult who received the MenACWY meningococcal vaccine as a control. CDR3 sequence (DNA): TGTGCCAGCAGCGCGGGACACCAAGAGACCCAGTACTTC. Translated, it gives CASSAGHQETQYF.